This entry lists 5 T cell receptor beta chains sequenced from one sample in a study of shared clonotypes between healthy human individuals. Method: immunoSEQ multiplex PCR; TCRdb's copy keeps in-frame clones and lacks some. Of approximately 740,000 clones in the sample, 90% to 95% were seen once. Positively selected for CCR7, the CD45RO-negative cells used as naive CD8 cells excluded terminally differentiated effector memory CD45RA+ cells. The source material was naive CD8+ T cells sorted from blood. All receptors come from a man aged 25-45 years in good health.

CDR3 bases: TGCAGCGTTGACGGTCTACAGGGAGGGGACGAGCAGTACTTC. It encodes CSVDGLQGGDEQYF. The chain combines TRBV29-1 with TRBJ2-7, with a tentative D call TRBD2 (7 bases). The V end was cut by 3 bases, the J end by 5 bases, with 17 bases between. CDR3 size: 14 residues. Looked up from germline, CDR1 is SQVTM and CDR2 is ANQGSEA.

This clone has a single count. The chain carries TRBV27 and TRBJ1-4; D not resolved. The CDR3 totals 17 residues. In germline, CDR1 is MNHEY, CDR2 SMNVEV (reference sequence). Trimming took 3 bases from V and 4 from J, leaving 18 bases between them. The CDR3 DNA reads TGTGCCAGCAGTTTCGCGGGCTGGCCCGGTGGTAATGAAAAACTGTTTTTT. As protein: CASSFAGWPGGNEKLFF.

The chain couples TRBV7-9 to TRBJ1-1; D remains ambiguous. V dropped 2 bases and J dropped 6 bases, with 7 bases sitting between them. Germline V lookup: CDR1 SEHNR, CDR2 FQNEAQ (reference sequence). This CDR3 has 12 residues. The CDR3 DNA reads as TGTGCCAGCAGCTTAATTTGGGCTGAAGCTTTCTTT. Protein product: CASSLIWAEAFF.

V gene TRBV15 combines with J gene TRBJ1-2, with D possibly matching TRBD1 (5 bases). The germline CDR1 and CDR2 sequences are LNHNV and YYDKDF (reference sequence). The CDR3 runs to 14 residues. V was shortened by 1 base and J by 4 bases, with 10 bases between the two germline ends. CDR3 in amino acids: CATSRVDSPYGYTF. Here the CDR3 DNA reads TGTGCCACCAGCAGAGTCGACAGCCCCTATGGCTACACCTTC.

With regard to this clone: The identical CDR3 is also encoded by other nucleotide sequences in the sample. The genes are TRBV27 and TRBJ2-7; D is unclear. Germline values: CDR1 MNHEY, CDR2 SMNVEV (reference sequence). Trimming removed 0 bases from V and 4 bases from J, with 7 bases in between. The CDR3 has 13 residues. CDR3 in amino acids: CASSLSGSYEQYF. The DNA for the CDR3 is TGTGCCAGCAGTTTATCAGGCAGTTACGAGCAGTACTTC.